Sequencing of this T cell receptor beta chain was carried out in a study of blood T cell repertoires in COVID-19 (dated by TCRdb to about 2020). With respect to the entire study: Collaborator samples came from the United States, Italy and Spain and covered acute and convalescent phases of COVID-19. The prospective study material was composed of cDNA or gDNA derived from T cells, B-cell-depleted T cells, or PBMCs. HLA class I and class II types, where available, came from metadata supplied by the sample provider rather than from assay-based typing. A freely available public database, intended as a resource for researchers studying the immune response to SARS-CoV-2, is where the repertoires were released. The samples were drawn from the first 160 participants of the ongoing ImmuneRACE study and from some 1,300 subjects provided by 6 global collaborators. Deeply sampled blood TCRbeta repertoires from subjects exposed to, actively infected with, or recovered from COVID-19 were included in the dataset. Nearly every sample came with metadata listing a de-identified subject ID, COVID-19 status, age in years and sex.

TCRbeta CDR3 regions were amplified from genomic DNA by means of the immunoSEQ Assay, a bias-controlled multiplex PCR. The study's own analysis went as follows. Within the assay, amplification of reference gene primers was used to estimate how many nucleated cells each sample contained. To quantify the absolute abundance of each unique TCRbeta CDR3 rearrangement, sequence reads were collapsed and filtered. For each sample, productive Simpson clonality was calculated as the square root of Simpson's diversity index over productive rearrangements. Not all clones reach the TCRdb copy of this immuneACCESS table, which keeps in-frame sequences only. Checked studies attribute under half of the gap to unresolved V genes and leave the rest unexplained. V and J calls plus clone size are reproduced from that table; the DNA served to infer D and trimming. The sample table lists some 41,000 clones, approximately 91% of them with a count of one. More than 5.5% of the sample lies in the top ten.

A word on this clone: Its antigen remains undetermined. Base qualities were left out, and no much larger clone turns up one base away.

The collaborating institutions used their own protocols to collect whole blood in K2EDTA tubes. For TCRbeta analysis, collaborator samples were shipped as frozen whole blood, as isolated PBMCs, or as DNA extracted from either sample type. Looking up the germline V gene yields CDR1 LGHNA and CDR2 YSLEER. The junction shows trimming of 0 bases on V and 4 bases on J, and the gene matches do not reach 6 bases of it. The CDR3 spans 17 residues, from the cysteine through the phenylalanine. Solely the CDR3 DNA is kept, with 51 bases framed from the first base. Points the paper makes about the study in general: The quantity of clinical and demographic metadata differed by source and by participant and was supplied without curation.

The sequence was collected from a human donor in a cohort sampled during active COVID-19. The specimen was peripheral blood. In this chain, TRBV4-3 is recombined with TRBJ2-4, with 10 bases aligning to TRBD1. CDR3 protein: CASSQDLGTGVKNIQYF. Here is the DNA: TGCGCCAGCAGCCAAGATTTGGGGACAGGGGTTAAAAACATTCAGTACTTC.